This T cell receptor (beta chain) was sequenced during a study of CD8 T cells in ankylosing spondylitis. J gave up 0 bases and V 5 bases, and 19 bases lay outside the gene matches. Germline lookup yields CDR1 LGHNA and CDR2 YNFKEQ. The CDR3 runs 20 residues. Via MiXCR, TCRdb re-called the 5' RACE reads, giving one row per CDR3 protein. The sample contains 200,000 to 300,000 distinct CDR3 sequences, under 12% of which appear only once. This clonotype was counted a few times. The TCR sequence derives from a male donor with ankylosing spondylitis or in good health (not recorded which). V and J are TRBV4-2 and TRBJ2-7; 10 positions agree with TRBD2. Sequenced input: blood, either unsorted or a sorted T cell fraction (not recorded which). The CDR3 nucleotides are TGTGCCAGCAGCGAACTGGAGGGTAGCGGGGGGTACCTGAGCTCCTACGAGCAGTACTTC. It encodes CASSELEGSGGYLSSYEQYF.